The 10 T cell receptor beta chains reported below all come from one sample, sequenced in a study of metastatic and nonmetastatic thyroid tumors. Using MiXCR, TCRdb reanalyzed the PCR reads. The sample shows 5,000 or so clones, approximately 15% of them seen only once. No patient received treatment before thyroid surgery. Material: adjacent normal tissue. The receptors were sampled from a female donor with papillary thyroid cancer or a benign thyroid nodule (not recorded which). Some clones in this sample may be carry-over from other donors' samples.

This clone was counted a few times. This rearrangement joins TRBV12-3 or TRBV12-4 to TRBJ1-4; perhaps TRBD1 as D (6 bases). The CDR3 has 15 residues. The V gene lost 5 bases and the J gene lost 4 bases, with 14 bases spanning the gap. CDR3 coding DNA: TGTGCCAGCAGTGCTCTGACAGGCTTTAATGAAAAACTGTTTTTT. Protein product: CASSALTGFNEKLFF.

In its sample, this clone is medium-sized (0.01 to 0.1%). The chain carries TRBV7-8 and TRBJ1-5; TRBD1 aligns across 7 bases. V dropped 1 base and J dropped 4; count of bases not matched to a gene: 4. CDR3 size: 15 residues. The germline gives CDR1 SGHVS, CDR2 FQNEAQ. CDR3 DNA sequence: TGTGCCAGCAGCTTAGGGGACAGCCTTAATCAGCCCCAGCATTTT. It specifies CASSLGDSLNQPQHF.

This clone occurred a few times. A read error may produce the germline difference seen at one junction end. This sequence joins TRBV28 and TRBJ2-7, with D perhaps being TRBD1 or TRBD2 (5 bases each). The CDR3 consists of 14 residues. CDR1 and CDR2 (germline): MDHEN, SYDVKM. The CDR3 is CVSTHMGTVAKQYF. CDR3 DNA sequence: TGTGTCAGCACCCATATGGGGACGGTGGCCAAGCAGTACTTC.

This clone is classed as medium-sized. The V and J genes are TRBV7-6 and TRBJ1-1, with 9 bases fitting TRBD1. The germline CDR1 and CDR2 sequences are SGHVS and FNYEAQ. The CDR3 is 17 residues long. V lost 5 bases to trimming and J lost 3 bases; unmatched junction nucleotides: 13. DNA of the CDR3: TGTGCCAGCAGCCCAGGCAGGCAGACAGGGGGGGACACTGAAGCTTTCTTT. It is translated as CASSPGRQTGGDTEAFF.

Within the sample, this clone is medium-sized. This chain connects TRBV7-3 to TRBJ1-6, with D perhaps TRBD1 (6 bases). V was shortened by 2 bases and J by 5 bases, with 10 bases between the two germline ends. CDR3 size: 15 residues. Germline V gene data show CDR1 as SGHTA and CDR2 as FQGTGA. CDR3 region: CASSLYQGNNSPLHF. The CDR3 coding sequence is TGTGCCAGCAGCTTATATCAGGGGAATAATTCACCCCTCCACTTT.

The CDR3 loop reads CASSYDGEVTGELFF. The DNA for the CDR3 is TGTGCCAGCAGTTACGACGGAGAAGTGACCGGGGAGCTGTTTTTT. This chain connects TRBV6-6 to TRBJ2-2; D not resolved. From germline, CDR1 is MNHNY and CDR2 SVGAGI (reference sequence). CDR3 length equals 15 residues. V was trimmed by 2 bases and J by 5 bases, leaving 12 bases between them.

Within the sample, this clone is hyperexpanded. V usage is TRBV6-1 and J usage is TRBJ2-7, with TRBD1 identical over 9 bases. CDR1 MNHNS and CDR2 SASEGT come from the germline V gene. The CDR3 extends over 14 amino acids. The trim removed 6 bases at V and 3 bases at J, leaving 6 bases unmatched. The CDR3: CASRGGDRDYEQYF. CDR3 nucleotides: TGTGCCAGCAGGGGTGGGGACAGGGACTACGAGCAGTACTTC.

V gene TRBV6-1 combines with J gene TRBJ1-1, with no clear D. Trimming pared 6 bases from V and 0 bases from J, leaving 11 bases between. The germline CDR1 and CDR2 sequences are MNHNS and SASEGT. This CDR3 is built from 14 residues. CDR3 in amino acids: CASSKTILNTEAFF. The CDR3 DNA is TGTGCCAGCAGCAAAACTATCCTGAACACTGAAGCTTTCTTT.

This clone is medium-sized (0.01 to 0.1%) by share. The chain carries TRBV20-1 and TRBJ2-7; D may be TRBD2 (6 bases). From germline, CDR1 is DFQATT and CDR2 SNEGSKA (reference sequence). Trimming took 6 bases from V and 0 from J, leaving 12 bases between them. This CDR3 comprises 13 residues. The CDR3 bases are TGCAGTGCCGTCCGGGACTTCTCCTACGAGCAGTACTTC. This sequence encodes CSAVRDFSYEQYF.

Within the sample, this clone is medium-sized. V usage is TRBV2 and J usage is TRBJ2-6; tentatively, D is TRBD1 (6 bases). The CDR3 has 16 amino acids. Trimming shortened V by 3 bases and J by 2 bases, and 11 bases separated the two germline ends. Germline CDR1 reads SNHLY; CDR2 reads FYNNEI. The CDR3 nucleotides are TGTGCCAGCAGTGATTTACAGGGAGCTGGGGCCAACGTCCTGACTTTC. It yields the protein CASSDLQGAGANVLTF.